The 8 T cell receptor beta chains presented below share a single source sample, sequenced in a study of blood T cell repertoires in COVID-19. Assay: immunoSEQ multiplex PCR; the TCRdb copy retains only in-frame clones and omits some. The sample holds 250,000 or so clones; about 80% are singletons and the top ten take around 1.8%. The sample comprised peripheral blood. Every receptor here comes from a woman older than 75 with acute or convalescent COVID-19.

The gene calls are TRBV11-2 and TRBJ2-2; 9 positions agree with TRBD2. With 1 base clipped from V and 3 bases from J, the junction kept 3 bases outside the gene matches. Germline lookup yields CDR1 SGHAT and CDR2 FQNNGV. CDR3 length: 16 amino acids. The CDR3 region is CASSLVAGGDTGELFF. Written as DNA, the CDR3 is TGTGCCAGCAGCTTAGTTGCGGGGGGGGACACCGGGGAGCTGTTTTTT.

The chain combines TRBV19 with TRBJ2-7, with 12 bases fitting TRBD1. The CDR3 is 14 amino acids. Germline V gene data show CDR1 as LNHDA and CDR2 as SQIVND (reference sequence). V gave up 6 bases and J gave up 4 bases; unmatched junction bases: 4. The CDR3 nucleotides are TGTGCCAGTAGCTTGGGACAGGGGGCTTACGAGCAGTACTTC. Residues: CASSLGQGAYEQYF.

The chain couples TRBV9 to TRBJ2-3, with a weak D call TRBD1 (6 bases). Germline V gene sequence: CDR1 SGDLS, CDR2 YYNGEE. The CDR3 is made up of 15 amino acids. The V gene lost 0 bases and the J gene lost 5 bases, with 13 bases spanning the gap. The CDR3: CASSVVLGAKDTQYF. CDR3 nucleotides: TGTGCCAGCAGCGTAGTTCTGGGGGCGAAAGATACGCAGTATTTT.

The rearrangement joins TRBV19 to TRBJ2-1, with a tentative D call TRBD2 (5 bases). The CDR3 contains 15 residues. Germline assignment: CDR1 LNHDA and CDR2 SQIVND (reference sequence). Trimming left V 3 bases short and J 7 bases short, with 16 bases between. DNA of the CDR3: TGTGCCAGTAGTATTCGCCGGGGAATGGGTAATGAGCAGTTCTTC. The encoded protein is CASSIRRGMGNEQFF.

The chain couples TRBV7-3 to TRBJ2-3; 14 bases fit TRBD2. Germline V gene lookup returns CDR1 SGHTA and CDR2 FQGTGA. The CDR3 length is 16 residues. The V gene end was trimmed by 1 base and the J gene end by 3 bases; junction bases not matched to a gene: 0. DNA for the CDR3: TGTGCCAGCAGCTTAAGACTAGCGGGGGGGACAGATACGCAGTATTTT. Its translation: CASSLRLAGGTDTQYF.

The CDR3: CASSKQLLAFSYNEQFF. The DNA for the CDR3 is TGTGCCAGCAGTAAACAGCTACTAGCGTTCTCCTACAATGAGCAGTTCTTC. The chain uses TRBV28 and TRBJ2-1, with 7 bases lining up with TRBD2. This CDR3 region has 17 residues. Germline CDR1 reads MDHEN; CDR2 reads SYDVKM. Trimming at V came to 5 bases and at J to 0 bases, leaving 10 bases not matched to a gene.

The rearrangement joins TRBV7-3 to TRBJ2-7; the D is unclear. CDR3 length: 14 residues. Germline lookup yields CDR1 SGHTA and CDR2 FQGTGA. The V gene lost 0 bases and the J gene lost 2 bases, with 8 bases spanning the gap. The CDR3 DNA follows: TGTGCCAGCAGCTTAACGGGCAGCACCTACGAGCAGTACTTC. This sequence encodes CASSLTGSTYEQYF.

The table lists this clone with a few counts. Written as DNA, the CDR3 is TGTGCCAGCAGCCGTATGCGGCCGTCGGGAGGAACCTACAATGAGCAGTTCTTC. Translated, it gives CASSRMRPSGGTYNEQFF. V usage is TRBV7-3 and J usage is TRBJ2-1; TRBD2 matches 7 bases. Losses at the gene ends were 5 bases for V and 2 bases for J; bases not matched to a gene: 15. Germline CDR1 SGHTA, CDR2 FQGTGA. This CDR3 contains 18 residues.